Listed below are T cell receptor beta chains from one sample, sequenced in a study of neurological immune-mediated disorders. In TCRdb, the 5' RACE reads were re-called with MiXCR into one record per CDR3 protein. The data contain approximately 53,000 distinct CDR3 sequences, 10% of them singletons. Sequencing was done on a sample of PBMCs. The receptors here all came from a woman aged 40-49 years in good health. Each CDR3 is given with its conserved first and last residue. Each record gives: clone size, V gene, D gene, J gene, CDR3 DNA, CDR3 protein. A D gene is named only where the DNA matches it firmly. A clone size is listed for some rows: how often the clone was seen (once, few, many), or a class if it is expanded.

clone size: NA; V gene: TRBV4-1; D gene: NA; J gene: TRBJ2-1; CDR3 DNA: TGCGCCAGCCAAGATCTTGGGGCAGTCTCCTACAATGAGCAGTTCTTC; CDR3 protein: CASQDLGAVSYNEQFF
clone size: many; V gene: TRBV7-9; D gene: NA; J gene: TRBJ1-5; CDR3 DNA: TGTGCCAGCAGCCAAGAGGGGGGGGGGCATCAGCCCCAGCATTTT; CDR3 protein: CASSQEGGGHQPQHF
clone size: many; V gene: TRBV12-3/TRBV12-4; D gene: TRBD2; J gene: TRBJ2-5; CDR3 DNA: TGTGCCAGCAGCTCCGGGACTAGCGAAGAGACCCAGTACTTC; CDR3 protein: CASSSGTSEETQYF
clone size: many; V gene: TRBV7-2; D gene: TRBD1; J gene: TRBJ2-6; CDR3 DNA: TGTGCCAGCAGCCGTACAGGGGGTGCTGGGGCCAACGTCCTGACTTTC; CDR3 protein: CASSRTGGAGANVLTF
clone size: many; V gene: TRBV7-2; D gene: NA; J gene: TRBJ2-5; CDR3 DNA: TGTGCCAGCAGCTTAATGACCACCGGGGAGACCCAGTACTTC; CDR3 protein: CASSLMTTGETQYF
clone size: many; V gene: TRBV18; D gene: NA; J gene: TRBJ1-1; CDR3 DNA: TGTGCCAGCTCACCAGACCTCGGACGGAACACTGAAGCTTTCTTT; CDR3 protein: CASSPDLGRNTEAFF
clone size: many; V gene: TRBV7-9; D gene: NA; J gene: TRBJ2-7; CDR3 DNA: TGTGCCAGCAGCTTAGGAGACTTAATCTCCTACGAGCAGTACTTC; CDR3 protein: CASSLGDLISYEQYF
clone size: many; V gene: TRBV6-5; D gene: NA; J gene: TRBJ2-5; CDR3 DNA: TGTGCCAGCAGCTTCGGGGCCCGGGAGACCCAGTACTTC; CDR3 protein: CASSFGARETQYF
clone size: many; V gene: TRBV6-2/TRBV6-3; D gene: NA; J gene: TRBJ2-3; CDR3 DNA: TGTGCCAGCAGTTACGGGGCAGGCCGTACCACAGATACGCAGTATTTT; CDR3 protein: CASSYGAGRTTDTQYF
clone size: many; V gene: TRBV5-1; D gene: NA; J gene: TRBJ2-1; CDR3 DNA: TGCGCCAGCAGCTTGATTGTGAGCGCCTACAATGAGCAGTTCTTC; CDR3 protein: CASSLIVSAYNEQFF